This T cell receptor (beta chain) was found in a study of blood T cell repertoires in COVID-19. The table came from immunoSEQ multiplex PCR; TCRdb's copy has only in-frame clones and leaves some out. Here the sample spans hundreds of thousands of clones, roughly 87% being singletons. The CDR3 is 13 amino acids. V was clipped by 4 bases and J by 3 bases, with 10 bases between them. Per the germline V gene, CDR1 is SQVTM and CDR2 is ANQGSEA. J is TRBJ1-5 and V is TRBV29-1; unclear D gene. The sequencing sample was made of PBMCs or T cells enriched from blood (not recorded which). This clonotype originated in a woman aged 25 to 45 who had recovered from COVID-19. CDR3 bases: TGCAGCGTTGGAGAGCAACACAATCAGCCCCAGCATTTT. It specifies CSVGEQHNQPQHF.